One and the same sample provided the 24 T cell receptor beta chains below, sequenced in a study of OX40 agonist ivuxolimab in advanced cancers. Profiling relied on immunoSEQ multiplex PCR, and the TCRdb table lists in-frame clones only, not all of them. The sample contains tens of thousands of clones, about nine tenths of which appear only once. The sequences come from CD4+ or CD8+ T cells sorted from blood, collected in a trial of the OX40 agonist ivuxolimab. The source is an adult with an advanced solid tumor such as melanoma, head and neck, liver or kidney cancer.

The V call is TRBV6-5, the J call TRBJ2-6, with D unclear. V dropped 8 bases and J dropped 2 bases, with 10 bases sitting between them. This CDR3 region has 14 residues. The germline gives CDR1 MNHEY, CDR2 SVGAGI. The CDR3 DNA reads TGTGCCAGCCGGAGATCCGCTGGGGCCAACGTCCTGACTTTC. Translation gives CASRRSAGANVLTF.

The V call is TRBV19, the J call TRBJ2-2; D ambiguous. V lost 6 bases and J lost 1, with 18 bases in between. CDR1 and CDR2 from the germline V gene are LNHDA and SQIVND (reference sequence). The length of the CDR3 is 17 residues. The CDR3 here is CASSIWARRGNTGELFF. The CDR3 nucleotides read TGTGCCAGTAGCATATGGGCCCGGAGAGGGAACACCGGGGAGCTGTTTTTT.

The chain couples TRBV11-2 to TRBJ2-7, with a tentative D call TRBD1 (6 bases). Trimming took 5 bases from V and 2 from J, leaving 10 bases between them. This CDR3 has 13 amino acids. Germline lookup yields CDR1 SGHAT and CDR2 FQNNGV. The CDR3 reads CASSRGGTYEQYF. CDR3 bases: TGTGCCAGCAGCCGAGGGGGTACCTACGAGCAGTACTTC.

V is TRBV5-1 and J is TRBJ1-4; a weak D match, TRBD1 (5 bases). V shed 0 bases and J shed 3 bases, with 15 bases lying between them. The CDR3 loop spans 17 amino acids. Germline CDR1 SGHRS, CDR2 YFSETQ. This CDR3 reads CASSLGHLGGSNEKLFF. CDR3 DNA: TGCGCCAGCAGCTTGGGACATCTGGGGGGATCTAATGAAAAACTGTTTTTT.

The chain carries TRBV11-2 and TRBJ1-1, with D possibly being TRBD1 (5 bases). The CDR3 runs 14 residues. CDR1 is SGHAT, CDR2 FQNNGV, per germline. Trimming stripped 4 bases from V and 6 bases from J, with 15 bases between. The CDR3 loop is CASSWERGGPEAFF. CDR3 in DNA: TGTGCCAGCAGCTGGGAACGCGGGGGTCCTGAAGCTTTCTTT.

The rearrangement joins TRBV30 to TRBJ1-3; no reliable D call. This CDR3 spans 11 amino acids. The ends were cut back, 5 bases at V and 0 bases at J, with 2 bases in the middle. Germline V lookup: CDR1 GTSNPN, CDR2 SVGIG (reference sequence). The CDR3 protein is CAWASGNTIYF. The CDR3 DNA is TGTGCCTGGGCCTCTGGAAACACCATATATTTT.

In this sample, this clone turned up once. Here the CDR3 DNA reads TGTGCCAGCAGTATCGACAGGGTGCGGACTGAAGCTTTCTTT. Protein product: CASSIDRVRTEAFF. V gene TRBV6-5 combines with J gene TRBJ1-1, with 7 bases identical to TRBD1. The J segment lost 5 bases and the V segment lost 5 bases, leaving 8 bases of the junction unmatched. Germline CDR1 reads MNHEY; CDR2 reads SVGAGI. The CDR3 contains 14 residues.

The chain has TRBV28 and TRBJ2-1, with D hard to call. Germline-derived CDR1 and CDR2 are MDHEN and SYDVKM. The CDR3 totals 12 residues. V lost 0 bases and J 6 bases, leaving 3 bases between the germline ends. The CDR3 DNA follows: TGTGCCAGCAGTTTATGGAGCAATGAGCAGTTCTTC. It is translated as CASSLWSNEQFF. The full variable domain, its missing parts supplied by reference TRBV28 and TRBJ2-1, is DVKVTQSSRYLVKRTGEKVFLECVQDMDHENMFWYRQDPGLGLRLIYFSYDVKMKEKGDIPEGYSVSREKKERFSLILESASTNQTSMYLCASSLWSNEQFFGPGTRLTVL.

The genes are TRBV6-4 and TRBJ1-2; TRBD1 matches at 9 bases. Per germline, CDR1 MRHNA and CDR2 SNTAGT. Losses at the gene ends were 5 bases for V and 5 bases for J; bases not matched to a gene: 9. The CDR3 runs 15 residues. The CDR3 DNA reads TGTGCCAGCAGTACTACCGGGACAGGGTTATATGGCTACACCTTC. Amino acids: CASSTTGTGLYGYTF.

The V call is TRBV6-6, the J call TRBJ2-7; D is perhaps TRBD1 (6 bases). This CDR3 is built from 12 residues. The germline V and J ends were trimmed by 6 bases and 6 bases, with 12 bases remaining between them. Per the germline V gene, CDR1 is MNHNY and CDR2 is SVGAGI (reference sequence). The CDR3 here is CASRKNRVEQYF. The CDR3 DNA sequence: TGTGCCAGCAGAAAGAACAGGGTCGAGCAGTACTTC.

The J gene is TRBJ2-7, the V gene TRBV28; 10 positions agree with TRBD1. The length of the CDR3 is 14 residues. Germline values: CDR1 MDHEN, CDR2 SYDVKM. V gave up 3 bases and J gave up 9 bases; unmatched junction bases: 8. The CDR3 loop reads CASSLAVTGGGQYF. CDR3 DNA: TGTGCCAGCAGTTTGGCGGTGACAGGGGGCGGGCAGTACTTC.

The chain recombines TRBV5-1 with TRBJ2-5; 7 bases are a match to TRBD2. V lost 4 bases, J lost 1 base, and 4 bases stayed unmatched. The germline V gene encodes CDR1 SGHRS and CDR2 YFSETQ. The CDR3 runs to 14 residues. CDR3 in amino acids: CASSVRTSQETQYF. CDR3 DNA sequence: TGCGCCAGCAGCGTTAGGACTAGCCAAGAGACCCAGTACTTC.

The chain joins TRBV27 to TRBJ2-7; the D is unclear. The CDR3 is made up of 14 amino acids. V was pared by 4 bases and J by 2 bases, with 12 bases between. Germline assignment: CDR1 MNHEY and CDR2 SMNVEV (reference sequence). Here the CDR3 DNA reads TGTGCCAGCAGTTCTACTCTGAGTACCTACGAGCAGTACTTC. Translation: CASSSTLSTYEQYF.

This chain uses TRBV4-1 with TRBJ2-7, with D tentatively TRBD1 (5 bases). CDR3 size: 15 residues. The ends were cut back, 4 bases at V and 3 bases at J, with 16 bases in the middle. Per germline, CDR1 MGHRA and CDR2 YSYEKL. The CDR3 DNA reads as TGCGCCAGCAGCCTACTTAATGGGGCCGGCTACGAGCAGTACTTC. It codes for CASSLLNGAGYEQYF.

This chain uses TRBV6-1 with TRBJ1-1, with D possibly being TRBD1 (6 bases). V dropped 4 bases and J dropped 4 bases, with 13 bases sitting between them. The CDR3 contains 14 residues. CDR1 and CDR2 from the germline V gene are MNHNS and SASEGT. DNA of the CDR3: TGTGCCAGCAGTGCCCCGAGGGGGTCCACTGAAGCTTTCTTT. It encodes CASSAPRGSTEAFF.

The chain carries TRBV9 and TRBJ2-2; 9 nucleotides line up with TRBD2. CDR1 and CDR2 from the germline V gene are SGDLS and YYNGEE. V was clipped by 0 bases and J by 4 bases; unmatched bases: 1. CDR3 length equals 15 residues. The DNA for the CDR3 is TGTGCCAGCAGCGTAGTAGCGGGAGCCACCGGGGAGCTGTTTTTT. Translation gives CASSVVAGATGELFF. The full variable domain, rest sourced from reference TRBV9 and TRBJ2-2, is DSGVTQTPKHLITATGQRVTLRCSPRSGDLSVYWYQQSLDQGLQFLIQYYNGEERAKGNILERFSAQQFPDLHSELNLSSLELGDSALYFCASSVVAGATGELFFGEGSRLTVL.

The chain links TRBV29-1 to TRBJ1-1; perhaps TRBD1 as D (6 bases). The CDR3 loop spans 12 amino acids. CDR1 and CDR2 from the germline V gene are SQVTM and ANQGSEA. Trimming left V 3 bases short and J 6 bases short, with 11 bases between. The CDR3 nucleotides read TGCAGCGTTGACAGGGGACGGGCTGAAGCTTTCTTT. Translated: CSVDRGRAEAFF.

The CDR3: CACRGTMNTEAFF. The CDR3 nucleotides read TGTGCCTGTAGAGGGACTATGAACACTGAAGCTTTCTTT. This chain uses TRBV30 with TRBJ1-1; a weak D match, TRBD1 (5 bases). The CDR3 sequence is 13 residues long. V was pared by 6 bases and J by 0 bases, with 11 bases between. Germline loops: CDR1 GTSNPN, CDR2 SVGIG (reference sequence).

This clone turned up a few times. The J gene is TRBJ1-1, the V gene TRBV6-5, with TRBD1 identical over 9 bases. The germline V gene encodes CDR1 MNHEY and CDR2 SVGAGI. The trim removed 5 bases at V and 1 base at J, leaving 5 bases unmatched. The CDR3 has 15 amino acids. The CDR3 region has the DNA TGTGCCAGCAGTACCGGACAGGGGCGGAACACTGAAGCTTTCTTT. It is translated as CASSTGQGRNTEAFF.

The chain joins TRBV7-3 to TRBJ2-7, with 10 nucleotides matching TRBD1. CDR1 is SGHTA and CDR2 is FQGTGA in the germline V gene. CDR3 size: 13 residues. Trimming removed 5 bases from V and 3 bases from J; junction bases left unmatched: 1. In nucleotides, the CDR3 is TGTGCCAGCAGCCGGGACAGGGGCTACGAGCAGTACTTC. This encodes CASSRDRGYEQYF.

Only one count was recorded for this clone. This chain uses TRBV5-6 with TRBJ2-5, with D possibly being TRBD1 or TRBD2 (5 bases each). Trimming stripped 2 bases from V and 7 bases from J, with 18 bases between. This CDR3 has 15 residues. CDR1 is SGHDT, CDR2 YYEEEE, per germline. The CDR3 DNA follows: TGTGCCAGCAGCTTTGAGGGCGCAGGGTCAGGGACCCAGTACTTC. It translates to CASSFEGAGSGTQYF.

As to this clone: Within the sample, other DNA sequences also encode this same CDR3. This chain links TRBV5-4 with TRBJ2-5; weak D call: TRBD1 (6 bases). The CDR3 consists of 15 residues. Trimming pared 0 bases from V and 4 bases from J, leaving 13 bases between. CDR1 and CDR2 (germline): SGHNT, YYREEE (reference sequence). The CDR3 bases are TGTGCCAGCAGCTTGGGCGGGCAACAGGGAGAGACCCAGTACTTC. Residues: CASSLGGQQGETQYF.

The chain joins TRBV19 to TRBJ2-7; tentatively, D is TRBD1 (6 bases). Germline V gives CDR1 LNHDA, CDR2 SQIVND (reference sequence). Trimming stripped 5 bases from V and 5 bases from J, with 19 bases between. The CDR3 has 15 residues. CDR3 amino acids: CASSSSWGLPDEQYF. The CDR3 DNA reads TGTGCCAGTAGTTCCTCCTGGGGGCTGCCTGACGAGCAGTACTTC.

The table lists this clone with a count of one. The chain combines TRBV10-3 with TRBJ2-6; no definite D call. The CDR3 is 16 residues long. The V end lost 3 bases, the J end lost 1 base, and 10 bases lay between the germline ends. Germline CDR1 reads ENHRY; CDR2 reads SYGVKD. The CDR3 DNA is TGTGCCATCAGTGAATCCGAGGAATCTGGGGCCAACGTCCTGACTTTC. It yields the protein CAISESEESGANVLTF.